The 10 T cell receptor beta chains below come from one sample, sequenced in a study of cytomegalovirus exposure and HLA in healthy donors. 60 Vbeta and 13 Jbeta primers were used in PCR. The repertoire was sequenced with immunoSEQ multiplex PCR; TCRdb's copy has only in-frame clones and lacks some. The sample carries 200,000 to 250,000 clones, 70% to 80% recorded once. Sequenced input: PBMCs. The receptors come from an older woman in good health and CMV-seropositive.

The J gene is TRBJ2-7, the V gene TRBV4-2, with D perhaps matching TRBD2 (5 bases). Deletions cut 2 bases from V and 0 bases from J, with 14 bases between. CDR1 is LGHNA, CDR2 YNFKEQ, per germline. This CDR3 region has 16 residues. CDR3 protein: CASSQTGLSPSYEQYF. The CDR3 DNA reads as TGTGCCAGCAGCCAAACCGGACTTTCCCCCTCCTACGAGCAGTACTTC.

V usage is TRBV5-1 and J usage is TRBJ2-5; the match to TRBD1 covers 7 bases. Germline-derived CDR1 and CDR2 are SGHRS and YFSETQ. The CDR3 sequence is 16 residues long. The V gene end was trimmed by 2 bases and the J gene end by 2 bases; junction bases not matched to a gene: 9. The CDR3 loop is CASSFLPLQGQETQYF. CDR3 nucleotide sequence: TGCGCCAGCAGCTTCCTACCTCTACAGGGGCAAGAGACCCAGTACTTC.

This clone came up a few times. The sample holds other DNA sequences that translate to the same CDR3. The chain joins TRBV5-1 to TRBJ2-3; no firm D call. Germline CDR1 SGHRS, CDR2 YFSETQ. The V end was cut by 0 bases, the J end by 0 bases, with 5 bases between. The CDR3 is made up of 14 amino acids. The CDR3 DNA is TGCGCCAGCAGCTTGGACGGGAGCACAGATACGCAGTATTTT. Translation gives CASSLDGSTDTQYF.

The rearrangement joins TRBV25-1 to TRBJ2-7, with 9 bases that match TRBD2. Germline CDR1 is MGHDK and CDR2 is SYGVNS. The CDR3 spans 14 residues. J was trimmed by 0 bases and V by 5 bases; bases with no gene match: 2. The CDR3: CASSSSGTSYEQYF. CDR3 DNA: TGTGCCAGCAGTTCTAGCGGGACCTCCTACGAGCAGTACTTC.

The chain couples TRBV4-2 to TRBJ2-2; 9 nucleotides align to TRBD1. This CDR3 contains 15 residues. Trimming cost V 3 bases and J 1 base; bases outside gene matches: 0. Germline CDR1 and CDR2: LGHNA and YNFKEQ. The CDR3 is CASSQTGGNTGELFF. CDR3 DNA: TGTGCCAGCAGCCAGACAGGGGGGAACACCGGGGAGCTGTTTTTT.

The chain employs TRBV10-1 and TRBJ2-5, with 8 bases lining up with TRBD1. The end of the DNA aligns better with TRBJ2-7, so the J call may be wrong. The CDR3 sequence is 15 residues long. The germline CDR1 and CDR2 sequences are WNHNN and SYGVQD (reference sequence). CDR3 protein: CASSEGQGASYEQYF. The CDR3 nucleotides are TGCGCCAGCAGTGAGGGGCAGGGGGCATCCTACGAGCAGTACTTC.

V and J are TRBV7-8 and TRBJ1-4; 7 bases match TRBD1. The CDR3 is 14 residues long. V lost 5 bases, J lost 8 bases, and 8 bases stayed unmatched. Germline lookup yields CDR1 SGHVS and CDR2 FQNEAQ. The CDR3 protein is CASSREGAWEKLFF. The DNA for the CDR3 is TGTGCCAGCAGCCGGGAGGGGGCTTGGGAAAAACTGTTTTTT.

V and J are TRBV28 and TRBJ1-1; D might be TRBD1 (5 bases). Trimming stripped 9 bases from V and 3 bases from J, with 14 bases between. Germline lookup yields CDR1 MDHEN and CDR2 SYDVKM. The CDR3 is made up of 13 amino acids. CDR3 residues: CASLLWGDTEAFF. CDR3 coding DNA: TGTGCCAGTCTTTTGTGGGGGGACACTGAAGCTTTCTTT.

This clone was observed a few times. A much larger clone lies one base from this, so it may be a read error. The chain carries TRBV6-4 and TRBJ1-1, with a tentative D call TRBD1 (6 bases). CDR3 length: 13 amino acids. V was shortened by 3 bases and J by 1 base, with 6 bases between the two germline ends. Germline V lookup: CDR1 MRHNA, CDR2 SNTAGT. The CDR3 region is CASSEQGNTEAFF. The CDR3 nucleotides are TGTGCCAGCAGTGAACAGGGGAACACTGAAGCTTTCTTT.

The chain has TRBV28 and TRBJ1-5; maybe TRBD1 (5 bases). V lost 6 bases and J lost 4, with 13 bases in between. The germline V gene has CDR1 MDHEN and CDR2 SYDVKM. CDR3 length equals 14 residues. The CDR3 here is CASRQQDPNQPQHF. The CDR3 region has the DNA TGTGCCAGCAGGCAACAGGACCCGAATCAGCCCCAGCATTTT. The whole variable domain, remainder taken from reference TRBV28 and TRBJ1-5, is DVKVTQSSRYLVKRTGEKVFLECVQDMDHENMFWYRQDPGLGLRLIYFSYDVKMKEKGDIPEGYSVSREKKERFSLILESASTNQTSMYLCASRQQDPNQPQHFGDGTRLSIL.